Below, 4 T cell receptor beta chains from the same sample are listed, as sequenced in a study of cytomegalovirus exposure and HLA in healthy donors. The PCR ran on 60 Vbeta and 13 Jbeta primers. Only in-frame clones appear in the TCRdb table, and some are missing; sequencing was by immunoSEQ multiplex PCR. Among 150,000 to 200,000 clones listed, about 87% were seen once. What was sequenced was PBMCs. All receptors derive from a woman between 18 and 29 years old in good health and CMV-seronegative.

This sequence joins TRBV2 and TRBJ1-2; D ambiguous. This CDR3 spans 13 amino acids. V gave up 3 bases and J gave up 8 bases, with 13 bases separating them. Germline loops: CDR1 SNHLY, CDR2 FYNNEI. CDR3 DNA sequence: TGTGCCAGCAGTGAGGCCACTAGGGTGGGCTACACCTTC. The encoded protein is CASSEATRVGYTF.

This chain links TRBV6-6 with TRBJ1-4; unclear D gene. The V end lost 5 bases, the J end lost 3 bases, and 13 bases lay between the germline ends. Per the germline V gene, CDR1 is MNHNY and CDR2 is SVGAGI (reference sequence). This CDR3 has 15 residues. CDR3 loop: CASSPRGGSNEKLFF. CDR3 DNA sequence: TGTGCCAGCAGTCCCCGAGGCGGGTCTAATGAAAAACTGTTTTTT.

This rearrangement joins TRBV10-3 to TRBJ2-1; 13 bases agree with TRBD2. The CDR3 sequence is 15 residues long. Trimming cost V 6 bases and J 4 bases; bases outside gene matches: 3. Germline CDR1 ENHRY, CDR2 SYGVKD. The CDR3 is CAISPTSGRYNEQFF. CDR3 in DNA: TGTGCCATCAGCCCGACTAGCGGGAGGTACAATGAGCAGTTCTTC.

The V call is TRBV5-4, the J call TRBJ2-1; D gene uncertain. The CDR3 consists of 12 residues. The germline V gene encodes CDR1 SGHNT and CDR2 YYREEE (reference sequence). Trimming left V 1 base short and J 5 bases short, with 4 bases between. The CDR3 loop is CASSLFNNEQFF. Written as DNA, the CDR3 is TGTGCCAGCAGCTTGTTTAACAATGAGCAGTTCTTC.